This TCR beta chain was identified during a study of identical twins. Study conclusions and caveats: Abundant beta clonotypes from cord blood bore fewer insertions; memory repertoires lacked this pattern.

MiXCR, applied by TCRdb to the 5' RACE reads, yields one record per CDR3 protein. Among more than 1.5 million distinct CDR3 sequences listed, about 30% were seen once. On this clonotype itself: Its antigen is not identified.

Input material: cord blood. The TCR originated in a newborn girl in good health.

The CDR3 nucleotides are TGTGCCAGCAGCTTAGTAAGGCCAGGGGGCGGCTACACCTTC. Translating it yields CASSLVRPGGGYTF. V and J are TRBV7-8 and TRBJ1-2, with 8 positions matching TRBD1. This CDR3 comprises 14 residues. With 1 base clipped from V and 8 bases from J, the junction kept 6 bases outside the gene matches. Germline CDR1 SGHVS, CDR2 FQNEAQ.